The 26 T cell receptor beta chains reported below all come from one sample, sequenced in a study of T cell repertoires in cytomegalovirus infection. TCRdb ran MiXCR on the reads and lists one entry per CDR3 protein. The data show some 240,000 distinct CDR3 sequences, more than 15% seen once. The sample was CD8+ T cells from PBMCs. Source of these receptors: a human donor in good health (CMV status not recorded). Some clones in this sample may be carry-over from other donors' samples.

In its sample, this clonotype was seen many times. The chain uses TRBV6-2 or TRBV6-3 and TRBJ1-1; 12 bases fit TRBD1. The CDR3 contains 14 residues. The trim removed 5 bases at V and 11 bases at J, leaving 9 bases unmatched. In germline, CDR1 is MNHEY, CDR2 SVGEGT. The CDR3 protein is CASSQAGTGGVAFF. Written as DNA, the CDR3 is TGTGCCAGCAGTCAAGCCGGGACAGGGGGCGTCGCTTTCTTT.

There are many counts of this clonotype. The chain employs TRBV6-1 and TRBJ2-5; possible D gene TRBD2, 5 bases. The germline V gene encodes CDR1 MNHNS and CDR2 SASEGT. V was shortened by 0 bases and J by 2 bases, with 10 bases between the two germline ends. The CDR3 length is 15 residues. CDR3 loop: CASSEAIGEQETQYF. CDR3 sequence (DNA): TGTGCCAGCAGTGAAGCGATCGGGGAACAAGAGACCCAGTACTTC.

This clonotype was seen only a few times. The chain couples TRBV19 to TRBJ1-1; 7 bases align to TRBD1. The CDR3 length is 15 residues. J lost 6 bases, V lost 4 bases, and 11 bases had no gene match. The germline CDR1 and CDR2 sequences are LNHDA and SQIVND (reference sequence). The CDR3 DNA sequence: TGTGCCAGTAGTACCTCTTACACAGGGGAATCTGAAGCTTTCTTT. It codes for CASSTSYTGESEAFF.

Here the CDR3 reads CASSLTVYGYTF. The CDR3 coding sequence is TGTGCCAGCAGTTTGACAGTTTATGGCTACACCTTC. The V gene is TRBV6-2 or TRBV6-3, the J gene TRBJ1-2, with a weak D call TRBD1 (5 bases). V shed 4 bases and J shed 5 bases, with 8 bases lying between them. CDR3 length equals 12 residues. From germline, CDR1 is MNHEY and CDR2 SVGEGT.

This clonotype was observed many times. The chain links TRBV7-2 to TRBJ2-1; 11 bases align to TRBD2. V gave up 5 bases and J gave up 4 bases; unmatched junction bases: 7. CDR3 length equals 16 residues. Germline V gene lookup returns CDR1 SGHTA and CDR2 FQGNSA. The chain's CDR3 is CASSPLAGATYNEQFF. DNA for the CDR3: TGTGCCAGCAGCCCACTAGCGGGGGCGACATACAATGAGCAGTTCTTC. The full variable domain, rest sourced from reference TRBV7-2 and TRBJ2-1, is GAGVSQSPSNKVTEKGKDVELRCDPISGHTALYWYRQSLGQGLEFLIYFQGNSAPDKSGLPSDRFSAERTGGSVSTLTIQRTQQEDSAVYLCASSPLAGATYNEQFFGPGTRLTVL.

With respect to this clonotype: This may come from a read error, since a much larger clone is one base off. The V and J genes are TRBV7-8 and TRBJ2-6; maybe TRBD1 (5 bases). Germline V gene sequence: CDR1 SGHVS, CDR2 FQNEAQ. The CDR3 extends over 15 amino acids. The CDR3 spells CASSLSSSGANVQTF. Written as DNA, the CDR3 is TGTGCCAGCAGCTTAAGCTCCTCTGGGGCCAACGTCCAGACTTTC.

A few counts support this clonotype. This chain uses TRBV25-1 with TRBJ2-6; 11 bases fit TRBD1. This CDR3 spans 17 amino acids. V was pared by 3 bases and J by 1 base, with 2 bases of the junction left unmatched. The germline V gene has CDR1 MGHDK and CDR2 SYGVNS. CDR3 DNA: TGTGCCAGCAGTGAGGGACAGGGGGGGTCTGGGGCCAACGTCCTGACTTTC. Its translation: CASSEGQGGSGANVLTF. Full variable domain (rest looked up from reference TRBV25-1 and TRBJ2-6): EADIYQTPRYLVIGTGKKITLECSQTMGHDKMYWYQQDPGMELHLIHYSYGVNSTEKGDLSSESTVSRIRTEHFPLTLESARPSHTSQYLCASSEGQGGSGANVLTFGAGSRLTVL.

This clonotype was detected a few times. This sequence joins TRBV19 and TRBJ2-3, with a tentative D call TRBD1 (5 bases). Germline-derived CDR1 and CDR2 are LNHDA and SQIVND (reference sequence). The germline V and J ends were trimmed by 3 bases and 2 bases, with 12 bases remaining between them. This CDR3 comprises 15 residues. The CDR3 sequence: CASSIAGRVTDTQYF. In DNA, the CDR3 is TGTGCCAGTAGTATTGCAGGGCGAGTCACAGATACGCAGTATTTT. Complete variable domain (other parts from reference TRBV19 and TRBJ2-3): DGGITQSPKYLFRKEGQNVTLSCEQNLNHDAMYWYRQDPGQGLRLIYYSQIVNDFQKGDIAEGYSVSREKKESFPLTVTSAQKNPTAFYLCASSIAGRVTDTQYFGPGTRLTVL.

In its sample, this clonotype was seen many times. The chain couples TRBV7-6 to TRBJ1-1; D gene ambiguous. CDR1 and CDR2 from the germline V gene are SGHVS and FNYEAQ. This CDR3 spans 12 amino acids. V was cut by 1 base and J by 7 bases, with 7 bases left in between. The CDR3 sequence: CASSLDLNEAFF. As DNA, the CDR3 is TGTGCCAGCAGCTTAGACCTGAATGAAGCTTTCTTT.

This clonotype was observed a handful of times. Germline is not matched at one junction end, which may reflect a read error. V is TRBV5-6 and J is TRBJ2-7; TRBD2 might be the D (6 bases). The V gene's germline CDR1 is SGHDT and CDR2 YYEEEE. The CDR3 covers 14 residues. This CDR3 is CASSRGSDHYVQYF. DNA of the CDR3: TGTGCCAGCAGCCGGGGGTCAGACCACTACGTGCAGTACTTC.

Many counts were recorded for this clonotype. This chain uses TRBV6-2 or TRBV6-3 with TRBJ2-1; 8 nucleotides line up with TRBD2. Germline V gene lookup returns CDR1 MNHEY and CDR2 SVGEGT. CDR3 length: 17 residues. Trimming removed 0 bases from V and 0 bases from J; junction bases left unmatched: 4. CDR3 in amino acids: CASSYSGRGASYNEQFF. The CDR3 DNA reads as TGTGCCAGCAGTTACTCTGGGCGGGGGGCCTCCTACAATGAGCAGTTCTTC.

The CDR3 is CASSSMTGGSGYTF. Here the CDR3 DNA reads TGTGCCAGCAGTTCCATGACAGGGGGCAGTGGCTACACCTTC. The chain uses TRBV6-5 and TRBJ1-2, with 10 bases aligning to TRBD1. CDR1 is MNHEY and CDR2 is SVGAGI in the germline V gene. The CDR3 has 14 amino acids. J lost 7 bases, V lost 4 bases, and 6 bases had no gene match.

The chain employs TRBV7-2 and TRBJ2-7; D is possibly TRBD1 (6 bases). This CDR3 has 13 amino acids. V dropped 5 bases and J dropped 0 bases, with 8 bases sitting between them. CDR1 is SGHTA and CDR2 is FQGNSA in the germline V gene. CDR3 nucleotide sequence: TGTGCCAGCAGCGGGGGCTTCTCCTACGAGCAGTACTTC. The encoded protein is CASSGGFSYEQYF. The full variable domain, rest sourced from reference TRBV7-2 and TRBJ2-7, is GAGVSQSPSNKVTEKGKDVELRCDPISGHTALYWYRQSLGQGLEFLIYFQGNSAPDKSGLPSDRFSAERTGGSVSTLTIQRTQQEDSAVYLCASSGGFSYEQYFGPGTRLTVT.

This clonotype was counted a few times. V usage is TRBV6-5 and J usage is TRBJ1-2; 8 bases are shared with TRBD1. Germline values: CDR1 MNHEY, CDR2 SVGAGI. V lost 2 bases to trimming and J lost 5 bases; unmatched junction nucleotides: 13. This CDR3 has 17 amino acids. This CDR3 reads CASSYPSGPGGVYGYTF. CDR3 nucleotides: TGTGCCAGCAGTTACCCGTCCGGGCCAGGGGGCGTTTATGGCTACACCTTC.

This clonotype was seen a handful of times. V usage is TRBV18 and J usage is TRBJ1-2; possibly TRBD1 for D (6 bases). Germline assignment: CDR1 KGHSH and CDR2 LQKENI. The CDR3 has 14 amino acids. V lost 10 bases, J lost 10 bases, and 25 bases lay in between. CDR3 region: CATTTNDRTDLYTF. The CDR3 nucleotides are TGTGCCACCACCACGAACGACAGGACGGATCTCTACACCTTC. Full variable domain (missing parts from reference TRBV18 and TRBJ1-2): NAGVMQNPRHLVRRRGQEARLRCSPMKGHSHVYWYRQLPEEGLKFMVYLQKENIIDESGMPKERFSAEFPKEGPSILRIQQVVRGDSAAYFCATTTNDRTDLYTFGSGTRLTVV.

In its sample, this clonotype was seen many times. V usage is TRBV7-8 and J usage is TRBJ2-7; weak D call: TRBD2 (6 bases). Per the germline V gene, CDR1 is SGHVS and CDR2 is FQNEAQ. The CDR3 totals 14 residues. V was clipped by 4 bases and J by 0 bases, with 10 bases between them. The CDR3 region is CASSSAGSSYEQYF. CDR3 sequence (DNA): TGTGCCAGCAGCTCCGCCGGGAGCTCCTACGAGCAGTACTTC.

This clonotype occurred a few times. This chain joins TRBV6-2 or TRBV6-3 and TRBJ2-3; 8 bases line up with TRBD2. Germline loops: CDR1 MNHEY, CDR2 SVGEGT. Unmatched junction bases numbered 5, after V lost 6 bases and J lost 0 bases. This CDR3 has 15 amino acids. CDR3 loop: CASRKAGDSTDTQYF. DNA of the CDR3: TGTGCCAGCAGAAAAGCGGGGGATAGCACAGATACGCAGTATTTT.

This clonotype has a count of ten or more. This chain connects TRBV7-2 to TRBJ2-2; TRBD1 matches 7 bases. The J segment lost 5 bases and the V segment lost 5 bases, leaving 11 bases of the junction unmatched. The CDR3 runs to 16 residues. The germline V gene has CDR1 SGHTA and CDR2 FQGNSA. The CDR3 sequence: CASSLGLQGKTGELFF. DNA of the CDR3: TGTGCCAGCAGCCTCGGGCTACAGGGGAAAACCGGGGAGCTGTTTTTT.

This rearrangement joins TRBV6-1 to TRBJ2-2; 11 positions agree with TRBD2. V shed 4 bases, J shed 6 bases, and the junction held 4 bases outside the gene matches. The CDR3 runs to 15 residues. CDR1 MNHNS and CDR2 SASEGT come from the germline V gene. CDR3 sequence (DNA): TGTGCCAGCAGTGGAGAGACTAGCGGGGCCGGGGAGCTGTTTTTT. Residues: CASSGETSGAGELFF.

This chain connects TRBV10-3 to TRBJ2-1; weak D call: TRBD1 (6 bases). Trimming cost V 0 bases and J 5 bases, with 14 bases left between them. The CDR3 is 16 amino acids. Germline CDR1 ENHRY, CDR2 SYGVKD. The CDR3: CAISESLSQGNNEQFF. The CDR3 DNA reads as TGTGCCATCAGTGAGTCGCTGAGTCAGGGGAACAATGAGCAGTTCTTC.

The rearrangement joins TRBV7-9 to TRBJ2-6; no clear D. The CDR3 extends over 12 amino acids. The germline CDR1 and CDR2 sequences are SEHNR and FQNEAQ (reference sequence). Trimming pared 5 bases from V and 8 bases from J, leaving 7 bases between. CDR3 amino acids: CASSPATNVLTF. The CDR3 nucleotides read TGTGCCAGCAGCCCCGCTACCAACGTCCTGACTTTC.

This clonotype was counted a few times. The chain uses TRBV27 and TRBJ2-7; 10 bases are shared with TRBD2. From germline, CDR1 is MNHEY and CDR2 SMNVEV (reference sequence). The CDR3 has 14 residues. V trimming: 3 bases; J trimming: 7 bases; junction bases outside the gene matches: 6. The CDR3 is CASSFSLAGDEQYF. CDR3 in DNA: TGTGCCAGCAGTTTTAGTCTAGCGGGGGATGAGCAGTACTTC.

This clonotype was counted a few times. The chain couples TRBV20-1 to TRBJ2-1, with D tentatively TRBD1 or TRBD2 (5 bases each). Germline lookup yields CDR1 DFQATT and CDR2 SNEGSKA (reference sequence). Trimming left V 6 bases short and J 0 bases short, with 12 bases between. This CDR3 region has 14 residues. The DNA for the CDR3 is TGCAGTGCCACCGGGACCCACTCCTACAATGAGCAGTTCTTC. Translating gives CSATGTHSYNEQFF.

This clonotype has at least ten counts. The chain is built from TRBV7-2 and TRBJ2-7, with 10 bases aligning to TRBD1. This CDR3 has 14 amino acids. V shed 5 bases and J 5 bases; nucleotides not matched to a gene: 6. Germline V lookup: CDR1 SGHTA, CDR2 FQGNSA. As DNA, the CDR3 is TGTGCCAGCAGCCCCGGGACAGGGGAAAACGAGCAGTACTTC. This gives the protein CASSPGTGENEQYF.

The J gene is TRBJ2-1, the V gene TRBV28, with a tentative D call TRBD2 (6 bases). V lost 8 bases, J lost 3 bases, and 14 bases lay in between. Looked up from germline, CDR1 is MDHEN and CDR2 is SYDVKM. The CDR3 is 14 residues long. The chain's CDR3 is CASGFPGDYNEQFF. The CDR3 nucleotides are TGTGCCAGCGGATTTCCGGGGGACTACAATGAGCAGTTCTTC.

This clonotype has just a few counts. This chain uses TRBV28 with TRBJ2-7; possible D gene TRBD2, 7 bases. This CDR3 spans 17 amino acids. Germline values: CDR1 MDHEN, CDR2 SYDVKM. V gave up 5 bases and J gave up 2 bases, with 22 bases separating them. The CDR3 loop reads CASSLMRGGLEAYEQYF. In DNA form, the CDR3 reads TGTGCCAGCAGTCTCATGAGGGGGGGACTGGAGGCCTACGAGCAGTACTTC.